Listed below are T cell receptor beta chains from one sample, sequenced in a study of shared clonotypes between healthy human individuals. Using immunoSEQ multiplex PCR, the repertoire was profiled, and TCRdb retains in-frame clones only, with some absent. Seen here are around 2.5 million clones, under 95% observed once, and the top ten hold roughly 0.39%. What was sequenced was naive CD4+ T cells from PBMCs. These TCRs come from a man aged 18 to 29 in good health. Some clones in this sample may be carry-over from other donors' samples. Both conserved end residues are part of each CDR3. Each record gives: D gene, V gene, J gene, clone size, CDR3 protein, CDR3 DNA. The D gene is left open where the match is weak. Only part of the rows carry a size: once, few, many, or a class if the clone is expanded.

TRBD2	TRBV25-1	TRBJ2-1	NA	CASSESLREGLDEQFF	TGTGCCAGCAGTGAATCGTTGCGGGAGGGCCTTGATGAGCAGTTCTTC
NA	TRBV7-3	TRBJ2-1	once	CASSLTRLGSGGSYNEQFF	TGTGCCAGCAGCTTAACGCGACTAGGTTCAGGAGGTTCCTACAATGAGCAGTTCTTC
NA	TRBV7-2	TRBJ2-1	NA	CASSPFGPGLRREVFEQFF	TGTGCCAGCAGCCCCTTTGGGCCCGGCCTTCGGCGGGAAGTATTTGAGCAGTTCTTC
TRBD1	TRBV6-5	TRBJ1-1	NA	CASSDRESTEAFF	TGTGCCAGCAGTGACAGGGAGAGCACTGAAGCTTTCTTT
NA	TRBV7-3	TRBJ2-1	NA	CASSSQGRSGNEQFF	TGTGCCAGCAGCTCCCAGGGAAGGAGCGGTAATGAGCAGTTCTTC
TRBD2	TRBV7-3	TRBJ2-7	NA	CASSPQTSGRGEQYF	TGTGCCAGCAGCCCCCAAACTAGCGGGAGAGGAGAGCAGTACTTC
TRBD1	TRBV6-6	TRBJ2-7	NA	CASSYGGTGEPYEQYF	TGTGCCAGCAGTTACGGTGGGACAGGGGAACCCTACGAGCAGTACTTC
NA	TRBV29-1	TRBJ1-5	once	CSVLQGLDGQPQHF	TGCAGCGTGTTACAGGGTCTTGATGGCCAGCCCCAGCATTTT
TRBD2	TRBV19	TRBJ2-7	NA	CASTTPASGSTYEQYF	TGTGCCAGTACCACCCCGGCTAGCGGGTCCACCTACGAGCAGTACTTC
NA	TRBV9	TRBJ2-1	NA	CASSVAGTIYPYNEQFF	TGTGCCAGCAGCGTAGCGGGCACTATCTACCCCTACAATGAGCAGTTCTTC
NA	TRBV10-3	TRBJ2-1	NA	CAISVTADVSSSYNEQFF	TGTGCCATCAGTGTGACAGCCGATGTCTCAAGCTCCTACAATGAGCAGTTCTTC
NA	TRBV6-5	TRBJ1-2	NA	CASSVGAISGYTF	TGTGCCAGCAGCGTCGGGGCTATAAGCGGCTACACCTTC
NA	TRBV5-1	TRBJ1-3	few	CASSLSEGNTIYF	TGCGCCAGCAGCTTGAGTGAGGGAAACACCATATATTTT
NA	TRBV5-1	TRBJ2-7	NA	CASSLGIANEQYF	TGCGCCAGCAGCTTGGGGATAGCGAACGAGCAGTACTTC
NA	TRBV19	TRBJ2-5	NA	CATTPQETQYF	TGTGCCACTACCCCCCAAGAGACCCAGTACTTC
NA	TRBV19	TRBJ1-4	once	CASSIGPLGSSDEKLFF	TGTGCCAGTAGTATAGGACCCTTGGGCAGCTCTGATGAAAAACTGTTTTTT
TRBD1	TRBV7-9	TRBJ1-2	once	CASSSGQWNYF	TGTGCCAGCAGCTCGGGACAGTGGAATTATTTC
NA	TRBV5-1	TRBJ1-2	NA	CASSPEGGVNYGYTF	TGCGCCAGCAGCCCCGAGGGGGGAGTTAACTATGGCTACACCTTC
NA	TRBV5-1	TRBJ1-4	once	CASSSRGGTNEKLFF	TGCGCCAGCAGCTCCCGCGGTGGCACTAATGAAAAACTGTTTTTT
NA	TRBV5-1	TRBJ2-1	NA	CASSPSGHLNEQFF	TGCGCCAGCAGCCCCTCGGGACACCTCAATGAGCAGTTCTTC
TRBD1	TRBV4-3	TRBJ2-7	NA	CASSQDWGTGSSYEQYF	TGCGCCAGCAGCCAAGATTGGGGGACAGGGAGCTCCTACGAGCAGTACTTC
NA	TRBV2	TRBJ1-1	few	CASSPRALNTEAFF	TGTGCCAGCAGTCCACGGGCCCTGAACACTGAAGCTTTCTTT
NA	TRBV14	TRBJ2-2	NA	CASSQGPRWDGELFF	TGTGCCAGCAGCCAAGGTCCACGTTGGGACGGGGAGCTGTTTTTT
NA	TRBV11-2	TRBJ1-5	NA	CASSAIPGLNQPQHF	TGTGCCAGCAGCGCCATCCCGGGACTCAATCAGCCCCAGCATTTT
TRBD1	TRBV25-1	TRBJ1-4	NA	CASSESRGNNEKLFF	TGTGCCAGCAGTGAATCCAGGGGGAATAATGAAAAACTGTTTTTT
NA	TRBV5-8	TRBJ1-4	NA	CASSRRGGSYEKLFF	TGTGCCAGCAGCCGGCGGGGCGGAAGCTATGAAAAACTGTTTTTT
NA	TRBV14	TRBJ2-1	NA	CASSQVLRGHEQFF	TGTGCCAGCAGCCAAGTGTTGAGGGGCCATGAGCAGTTCTTC
NA	TRBV27	TRBJ2-7	NA	CASSLYFGASYEQYF	TGTGCCAGCAGTTTATATTTCGGGGCTAGCTACGAGCAGTACTTC
NA	TRBV5-1	TRBJ2-3	once	CATSDTQYF	TGCGCCACCTCAGATACGCAGTATTTT
TRBD2	TRBV7-7	TRBJ2-5	NA	CASSSGLAGVETQYF	TGTGCCAGCAGCTCGGGACTAGCGGGAGTAGAGACCCAGTACTTC
NA	TRBV11-1	TRBJ2-5	NA	CASSLVRETQYF	TGTGCCAGCAGCTTAGTTAGGGAGACCCAGTACTTC
NA	TRBV4-1	TRBJ2-7	NA	CASSQNERQYYEQYF	TGCGCCAGCAGCCAAAATGAAAGACAGTACTACGAGCAGTACTTC
NA	TRBV30	TRBJ1-4	NA	CAWSAGPGHGLFF	TGTGCCTGGAGCGCGGGTCCGGGTCACGGACTGTTTTTT
TRBD1	TRBV10-3	TRBJ2-2	NA	CAISETGQGPGELFF	TGTGCCATCAGTGAGACGGGACAGGGTCCCGGGGAGCTGTTTTTT
TRBD2	TRBV7-2	TRBJ2-1	NA	CASSGELAGVYEQFF	TGTGCCAGCAGCGGAGAGCTAGCGGGGGTCTATGAGCAGTTCTTC
NA	TRBV30	TRBJ1-5	NA	CAWSVLAGNQPQHF	TGTGCCTGGAGTGTACTAGCCGGGAATCAGCCCCAGCATTTT
TRBD2	TRBV5-4	TRBJ2-3	once	CASSPAGGGSTDTQYF	TGTGCCAGCAGCCCAGCGGGGGGGGGTAGCACAGATACGCAGTATTTT
NA	TRBV28	TRBJ2-7	NA	CASRPPKRPPSYEQYF	TGTGCCAGCAGACCCCCCAAGAGGCCTCCATCCTACGAGCAGTACTTC
TRBD2	TRBV5-5	TRBJ2-1	few	CASSLQTSVSYNEQFF	TGTGCCAGCAGCTTGCAGACTAGCGTCTCCTACAATGAGCAGTTCTTC
NA	TRBV5-1	TRBJ1-2	once	CASHQSDGPRDGYTF	TGCGCCAGTCACCAATCGGACGGACCCAGAGATGGCTACACCTTC
TRBD2	TRBV28	TRBJ2-7	NA	CASSSWTSGTYEQYF	TGTGCCAGCAGTTCCTGGACTAGCGGGACCTACGAGCAGTACTTC
TRBD1	TRBV28	TRBJ1-5	NA	CASSFPGTGSNQPQHF	TGTGCCAGCAGTTTTCCCGGGACAGGGTCCAACCAGCCCCAGCATTTT
NA	TRBV18	TRBJ2-3	NA	CASSRRNPPATDTQYF	TGTGCCAGCTCACGCAGAAATCCTCCGGCCACAGATACGCAGTATTTT
NA	TRBV9	TRBJ2-1	NA	CASSVASGPYNEQFF	TGTGCCAGCAGCGTAGCAAGCGGGCCGTACAATGAGCAGTTCTTC
NA	TRBV28	TRBJ2-3	NA	CASTNGRNTDTQYF	TGTGCCAGCACTAACGGACGTAACACAGATACGCAGTATTTT
NA	TRBV19	TRBJ1-5	NA	CASSIDRVQPQHF	TGTGCCAGTAGTATAGATCGGGTCCAGCCCCAGCATTTT
NA	TRBV7-8	TRBJ1-3	NA	CASSLVVSGNTIYF	TGTGCCAGCAGCTTAGTGGTATCTGGAAACACCATATATTTT
NA	TRBV6-1	TRBJ1-2	NA	CASSGYTF	TGTGCCAGCAGTGGCTACACCTTC
NA	TRBV5-4	TRBJ1-4	NA	CASSGTPTTNEKLFF	TGTGCCAGCAGCGGGACACCTACAACTAATGAAAAACTGTTTTTT
NA	TRBV7-3	TRBJ1-1	NA	CASSTSRDDTEAFF	TGTGCCAGCAGCACCTCCAGGGACGACACTGAAGCTTTCTTT
NA	TRBV2	TRBJ2-5	NA	CASTIPLQETQYF	TGTGCCAGCACCATACCCCTCCAAGAGACCCAGTACTTC
NA	TRBV5-1	TRBJ2-3	NA	CASNEPGLGPYF	TGCGCCAGCAACGAGCCCGGACTGGGCCCGTATTTT
TRBD2	TRBV5-4	TRBJ2-3	NA	CASSLGLAGGTDTQYF	TGTGCCAGCAGCTTGGGACTAGCGGGAGGAACAGATACGCAGTATTTT
NA	TRBV9	TRBJ2-1	NA	CASSVVSRGGEQFF	TGTGCCAGCAGCGTAGTGTCTCGGGGTGGTGAGCAGTTCTTC
NA	TRBV5-1	TRBJ2-1	NA	CASSFTSEQFF	TGCGCCAGCAGCTTCACTTCCGAGCAGTTCTTC
NA	TRBV7-9	TRBJ1-3	once	CASSLEPGNTIYF	TGTGCCAGCAGCTTAGAACCGGGAAACACCATATATTTT
TRBD1	TRBV5-1	TRBJ1-1	NA	CASSPDREGTEAFF	TGCGCCAGCAGCCCGGACAGGGAGGGCACTGAAGCTTTCTTT
NA	TRBV5-1	TRBJ1-4	NA	CASSASTGLNEKLFF	TGCGCCAGCAGCGCGTCTACGGGCCTAAATGAAAAACTGTTTTTT